This TCR beta chain was profiled in a study of T cells in Graves' hyperthyroidism and ophthalmopathy. The germline V gene encodes CDR1 MNHEY and CDR2 SMNVEV (reference sequence). CDR3 length: 11 residues. Between the trimmed V and J ends, which lost 8 bases and 4 bases, there was a span of 7 bases. Amplification targeted TCR beta CDR3 regions from RNA transcripts. RT-PCR in the first round (using the HTBI primer set) targeted the TCR CDR3. TCRdb analysed the multiplex PCR reads with MiXCR anew, one entry per CDR3 protein. The sample shows 300,000 to 400,000 distinct CDR3 sequences, about 18% of them seen only once. This clonotype has at least ten counts.

Sequenced input: blood. The clonotype originates from a woman aged 45-65 years with Graves' hyperthyroidism. This chain connects TRBV27 to TRBJ2-3; D remains unclear. The CDR3 loop is CASAVADTQYF. Written as DNA, the CDR3 is TGTGCCAGCGCGGTGGCAGATACGCAGTATTTT.